This T cell receptor beta chain was observed in a study of blood T cell repertoires in COVID-19. The method was immunoSEQ multiplex PCR; TCRdb's version includes in-frame clones alone and lacks a portion of them. Altogether 350,000 or so clones are present, 88% being singletons, with the ten largest covering about 0.94%. Participants were placed into cohorts based on the clinical history they reported. J was trimmed by 10 bases and V by 1 base; bases with no gene match: 6. CDR3 length: 14 amino acids. CDR1 and CDR2 from the germline V gene are SGHAT and FQNNGV. This sequence was found in a young woman who had been exposed to COVID-19. The specimen was PBMCs or T cells enriched from blood (not recorded which). This chain joins TRBV11-2 and TRBJ1-4; TRBD1 matches 7 bases. CDR3: CASSLGQGVSKLFF. The CDR3 coding sequence is TGTGCCAGCAGCTTAGGCCAGGGGGTTTCAAAACTGTTTTTT.